The 20 T cell receptor beta chains presented below share a single source sample, sequenced in a study of memory CD4+ T cells and cytomegalovirus serostatus. The sort gate was single viable CD3+CD4+CD8-CD45RO+ cells for memory CD4+ T cells. Some clones are missing from TCRdb's copy, which holds only in-frame ones; the method was immunoSEQ multiplex PCR. The sample contains some 30,000 clones, approximately 72% of which appear only once. Sequenced material: memory CD4+ T cells from blood. The receptors shown here come from an adult in good health and CMV-seronegative. Some clones in this sample may be carry-over from other donors' samples.

The genes are TRBV18 and TRBJ2-2; 10 bases align to TRBD2. The CDR3 totals 19 residues. V lost 2 bases and J lost 0; bases outside the gene matches: 9. CDR1 and CDR2 (germline): KGHSH, LQKENI. As DNA, the CDR3 is TGTGCCAGCTCACCAAGGATGAGTAGCGGGGGGTCGAACACCGGGGAGCTGTTTTTT. It codes for CASSPRMSSGGSNTGELFF.

The chain employs TRBV4-3 and TRBJ1-5; D ambiguous. CDR1 is LGHNA, CDR2 YSLEER, per germline. The V end was cut by 0 bases, the J end by 6 bases, with 18 bases between. CDR3 size: 17 residues. The CDR3 region is CASSQDASGAGRQPQHF. The CDR3 DNA follows: TGCGCCAGCAGCCAAGACGCCAGTGGAGCCGGACGTCAGCCCCAGCATTTT.

The J gene is TRBJ1-2, the V gene TRBV6-1; 7 positions match TRBD1. Trimming took 7 bases from V and 4 from J; bases not matched to a gene: 12. Germline CDR1 is MNHNS and CDR2 is SASEGT. This CDR3 spans 15 amino acids. CDR3 loop: CASIRQGVPLYGYTF. CDR3 bases: TGTGCCAGCATCAGGCAGGGGGTTCCTCTCTATGGCTACACCTTC.

The rearrangement links TRBV6-5 to TRBJ1-2; D may be TRBD1 (5 bases). V gave up 4 bases and J gave up 13 bases, with 22 bases separating them. Germline assignment: CDR1 MNHEY and CDR2 SVGAGI. The CDR3 loop spans 14 amino acids. The CDR3 reads CASSFAGGLQIRTF. The CDR3 DNA reads TGTGCCAGCAGTTTCGCCGGGGGACTTCAGATTCGCACCTTC.

The rearrangement uses TRBV10-3 and TRBJ2-7, with 10 bases aligning to TRBD1. CDR3 length: 14 residues. The V and J ends lost 6 bases and 6 bases, in that order; junction bases with no gene match: 8. Germline V gene lookup returns CDR1 ENHRY and CDR2 SYGVKD. CDR3: CAIRAGTGVSEQYF. The CDR3 DNA follows: TGTGCCATCAGGGCCGGGACAGGGGTTTCCGAGCAGTACTTC.

A few counts support this clone. The V call is TRBV7-2, the J call TRBJ2-5; 9 bases match TRBD2. This CDR3 spans 15 amino acids. After removal of 5 bases from V and 1 base from J, the junction contained 5 bases not matched to a gene. CDR1 is SGHTA, CDR2 FQGNSA, per germline. DNA of the CDR3: TGTGCCAGCAGCAAACAGGGACTAGCCCAAGAGACCCAGTACTTC. It is translated as CASSKQGLAQETQYF.

The chain links TRBV5-6 to TRBJ1-5; 8 nucleotides align to TRBD1. The V gene end was trimmed by 4 bases and the J gene end by 4 bases; junction bases not matched to a gene: 7. The CDR3 is 15 amino acids. In germline, CDR1 is SGHDT, CDR2 YYEEEE. The CDR3 coding sequence is TGTGCCAGCAGCCGCGGACAGGGCCTAAATCAGCCCCAGCATTTT. This gives the protein CASSRGQGLNQPQHF.

The chain carries TRBV27 and TRBJ2-1; D is possibly TRBD1 or TRBD2 (5 bases each). The CDR3 is made up of 13 amino acids. V dropped 2 bases and J dropped 12 bases, with 14 bases sitting between them. Germline V gene data show CDR1 as MNHEY and CDR2 as SMNVEV (reference sequence). The CDR3 coding sequence is TGTGCCAGCAGTTTAGGGCTGGGGACGGGGCAGTTCTTC. Protein product: CASSLGLGTGQFF.

This chain uses TRBV18 with TRBJ2-7, with 8 bases that match TRBD1. V gave up 0 bases and J gave up 7 bases; unmatched junction bases: 8. Germline CDR1 reads KGHSH; CDR2 reads LQKENI. This CDR3 has 15 amino acids. For the CDR3, the DNA is TGTGCCAGCTCACCACCGTCAGGGGGCCCCACGGAGCAGTACTTC. Protein sequence: CASSPPSGGPTEQYF. Combining the CDR3 with reference TRBV18 and TRBJ2-7 gives the whole variable domain NAGVMQNPRHLVRRRGQEARLRCSPMKGHSHVYWYRQLPEEGLKFMVYLQKENIIDESGMPKERFSAEFPKEGPSILRIQQVVRGDSAAYFCASSPPSGGPTEQYFGPGTRLTVT.

This chain joins TRBV5-4 and TRBJ1-2; 9 bases map to TRBD1. The V gene end was trimmed by 5 bases and the J gene end by 4 bases; junction bases not matched to a gene: 12. Germline V gives CDR1 SGHNT, CDR2 YYREEE (reference sequence). The CDR3 runs 16 residues. The CDR3 region has the DNA TGTGCCAGCAGTAGTATGGGACAGGGTATAATCTATGGCTACACCTTC. Amino acids: CASSSMGQGIIYGYTF.

CDR3 loop: CATSRYRTAHEQYF. In DNA form, the CDR3 reads TGTGCCACCAGCAGATACCGCACAGCCCACGAGCAGTACTTC. The chain joins TRBV15 to TRBJ2-7; unclear D gene. Trimming cost V 2 bases and J 5 bases, with 13 bases left between them. This CDR3 comprises 14 residues. Germline CDR1 is LNHNV and CDR2 is YYDKDF (reference sequence). Variable domain in full (rest from reference TRBV15 and TRBJ2-7): DAMVIQNPRYQVTQFGKPVTLSCSQTLNHNVMYWYQQKSSQAPKLLFHYYDKDFNNEADTPDNFQSRRPNTSFCFLDIRSPGLGDTAMYLCATSRYRTAHEQYFGPGTRLTVT.

The genes are TRBV7-2 and TRBJ2-6; D is uncertain. Germline V gene lookup returns CDR1 SGHTA and CDR2 FQGNSA. V was cut by 1 base and J by 0 bases, with 7 bases left in between. This CDR3 has 16 residues. Written as DNA, the CDR3 is TGTGCCAGCAGCTTAGGCGGAAGCTCTGGGGCCAACGTCCTGACTTTC. Its protein is CASSLGGSSGANVLTF.

The chain is built from TRBV6-1 and TRBJ1-2; TRBD1 might be the D (6 bases). Trimming cost V 5 bases and J 6 bases, with 16 bases left between them. Germline-derived CDR1 and CDR2 are MNHNS and SASEGT. The CDR3 sequence is 14 residues long. The CDR3 reads CASSLVRQANGYTF. In nucleotides, the CDR3 is TGTGCCAGCAGTTTGGTGAGACAGGCGAATGGCTACACCTTC.

This sequence joins TRBV19 and TRBJ1-3, with 7 bases that match TRBD1. J was trimmed by 2 bases and V by 11 bases; bases with no gene match: 27. CDR1 and CDR2 (germline): LNHDA, SQIVND (reference sequence). The CDR3 totals 20 residues. The DNA for the CDR3 is TGTGCCCAGAGCATAAGGGGAATACAGGGGATGGGGGAAACTGGAAACACCATATATTTT. Translated: CAQSIRGIQGMGETGNTIYF.

V and J are TRBV10-2 and TRBJ1-6, with 7 positions matching TRBD1. Germline CDR1 is WSHSY and CDR2 is SAAADI. The CDR3 is 13 residues long. Trimming removed 6 bases from V and 6 bases from J; junction bases left unmatched: 2. The CDR3 DNA reads as TGCGCCAGCAGCAACAGGGGTAATTCACCCCTCCACTTT. Translating it yields CASSNRGNSPLHF.

This clone was detected only once. The chain links TRBV4-1 to TRBJ2-6; 8 nucleotides align to TRBD1. The trim removed 1 base at V and 2 bases at J, leaving 1 base unmatched. Per the germline V gene, CDR1 is MGHRA and CDR2 is YSYEKL. The length of the CDR3 is 16 residues. The CDR3 loop reads CASSQAGGAGANVLTF. The CDR3 DNA reads TGCGCCAGCAGCCAAGCAGGGGGCGCTGGGGCCAACGTCCTGACTTTC.

The chain couples TRBV5-4 to TRBJ1-2, with TRBD1 matching over 7 bases. Germline CDR1 and CDR2: SGHNT and YYREEE (reference sequence). The CDR3 length is 14 residues. V dropped 4 bases and J dropped 2; count of bases not matched to a gene: 5. The CDR3 loop is CASSLSGGNYGYTF. CDR3 bases: TGTGCCAGCAGCCTCTCAGGGGGGAACTATGGCTACACCTTC.

The chain recombines TRBV28 with TRBJ2-5; 7 bases match TRBD2. The trim removed 7 bases at V and 5 bases at J, leaving 10 bases unmatched. The CDR3 contains 14 residues. From germline, CDR1 is MDHEN and CDR2 SYDVKM. The CDR3 DNA is TGTGCCAGCACCTCTGGGGGGGTATACGAGACCCAGTACTTC. It encodes CASTSGGVYETQYF.

CDR3 bases: TGTGCCAGCAGCGGGGATACCACTGAAGCTTTCTTT. Amino acids: CASSGDTTEAFF. J is TRBJ1-1 and V is TRBV2; D is uncertain. This CDR3 has 12 amino acids. Trimming took off 6 bases at V and 4 bases at J, with 9 bases between the two ends. CDR1 and CDR2 (germline): SNHLY, FYNNEI.

This clone was seen just once. The chain joins TRBV29-1 to TRBJ2-7; 10 positions agree with TRBD2. The CDR3 is 12 amino acids. V lost 6 bases to trimming and J lost 7 bases; unmatched junction nucleotides: 6. CDR1 is SQVTM, CDR2 ANQGSEA, per germline. The CDR3 DNA is TGCAGCGTCGGACTAGCGGTTGCTGAGCAGTACTTC. Protein sequence: CSVGLAVAEQYF.